The 10 T cell receptor beta chains presented below share a single source sample, sequenced in a study of vaccination and CD4 T cells after COVID-19. Treatment: approximately 9-day PBMC culture with coronavirus spike peptide pools or control peptides (ViraFEST assay). The study sequenced cultured CD4+ T cell DNA using the Oncomine TCR Beta short-read assay. TCRdb redid the calling of the PCR reads with MiXCR, one entry per CDR3 protein. The table records 9,500 to 15,000 distinct CDR3 sequences, around 50% of them present only once. Their antigens are not known. This sample comprised cultured CD4+ T cells from blood, obtained after SARS-CoV-2 vaccination. The receptors originated from a human donor with COVID-19.

This clonotype appeared a few times. The chain recombines TRBV28 with TRBJ2-6, with D perhaps matching TRBD1 (6 bases). The germline gives CDR1 MDHEN, CDR2 SYDVKM. Trimming shortened V by 6 bases and J by 4 bases, and 16 bases separated the two germline ends. The CDR3 covers 16 residues. Here the CDR3 DNA reads TGTGCCAGCAGCTTCTTACAGGGAACCGGGGCCAACGTCCTGACTTTC. Residues: CASSFLQGTGANVLTF. Using reference TRBV28 and TRBJ2-6 for the parts outside the CDR3, the full variable domain is DVKVTQSSRYLVKRTGEKVFLECVQDMDHENMFWYRQDPGLGLRLIYFSYDVKMKEKGDIPEGYSVSREKKERFSLILESASTNQTSMYLCASSFLQGTGANVLTFGAGSRLTVL.

The CDR3 reads CASSRSGGQYNEQFF. The CDR3 DNA sequence: TGTGCCAGCAGTCGTAGCGGGGGCCAATACAATGAGCAGTTCTTC. The chain uses TRBV7-2 and TRBJ2-1; 9 nucleotides match TRBD2. Unmatched junction bases numbered 7, after V lost 6 bases and J lost 4 bases. This CDR3 region has 15 residues. The germline gives CDR1 SGHTA, CDR2 FQGNSA. The full variable domain, with the rest looked up from reference TRBV7-2 and TRBJ2-1, is GAGVSQSPSNKVTEKGKDVELRCDPISGHTALYWYRQSLGQGLEFLIYFQGNSAPDKSGLPSDRFSAERTGGSVSTLTIQRTQQEDSAVYLCASSRSGGQYNEQFFGPGTRLTVL.

The chain is built from TRBV7-6 and TRBJ2-5; 7 bases are shared with TRBD1. The CDR3 has 14 residues. The germline CDR1 and CDR2 sequences are SGHVS and FNYEAQ. V shed 2 bases and J 4 bases; nucleotides not matched to a gene: 4. The CDR3 spells CASSLQTGRETQYF. The CDR3 DNA follows: TGTGCCAGCAGCTTACAGACAGGGCGAGAGACCCAGTACTTC.

This clonotype is a singleton in its sample. The V and J genes are TRBV20-1 and TRBJ2-2; D is undetermined. CDR3 length: 15 residues. Looked up from germline, CDR1 is DFQATT and CDR2 is SNEGSKA (reference sequence). Trimming took 3 bases from V and 4 from J, leaving 15 bases between them. The CDR3 region has the DNA TGCAGTGCTAGCGGCTATGTGGGATCCACCGGGGAGCTGTTTTTT. It translates to CSASGYVGSTGELFF.

The chain carries TRBV6-2 or TRBV6-3 and TRBJ1-1; TRBD1 agrees at 7 bases. After removal of 0 bases from V and 4 bases from J, the junction contained 11 bases not matched to a gene. Germline-derived CDR1 and CDR2 are MNHEY and SVGEGT. The CDR3 loop spans 17 amino acids. Here the CDR3 reads CASSYSKTGRGFTEAFF. The CDR3 DNA reads as TGTGCCAGCAGTTACTCGAAGACAGGGAGGGGGTTCACTGAAGCTTTCTTT.

The chain combines TRBV5-4 with TRBJ1-2; 7 bases are shared with TRBD1. There are 16 residues in the CDR3. Losses at the gene ends were 4 bases for V and 7 bases for J; bases not matched to a gene: 16. In germline, CDR1 is SGHNT, CDR2 YYREEE (reference sequence). CDR3 bases: TGTGCCAGCAGCGTCCCGGGACAGCCAACTGGGGGTGGCTACACCTTC. Its protein is CASSVPGQPTGGGYTF. The whole variable domain, remainder taken from reference TRBV5-4 and TRBJ1-2, is ETGVTQSPTHLIKTRGQQVTLRCSSQSGHNTVSWYQQALGQGPQFIFQYYREEENGRGNFPPRFSGLQFPNYSSELNVNALELDDSALYLCASSVPGQPTGGGYTFGSGTRLTVV.

The V and J genes are TRBV28 and TRBJ1-3; no reliable D call. This CDR3 contains 14 residues. Germline lookup yields CDR1 MDHEN and CDR2 SYDVKM. V lost 4 bases and J lost 0, with 7 bases in between. The CDR3 reads CASSSRPSGNTIYF. The DNA for the CDR3 is TGTGCCAGCAGTTCGAGACCCTCTGGAAACACCATATATTTT. The whole variable domain, filled in from reference TRBV28 and TRBJ1-3, reads DVKVTQSSRYLVKRTGEKVFLECVQDMDHENMFWYRQDPGLGLRLIYFSYDVKMKEKGDIPEGYSVSREKKERFSLILESASTNQTSMYLCASSSRPSGNTIYFGEGSWLTVV.

By frequency in the sample, this clonotype is medium-sized. The chain joins TRBV12-3 or TRBV12-4 to TRBJ1-6, with D unresolved. Trimming took off 7 bases at V and 7 bases at J, with 8 bases between the two ends. This CDR3 has 12 residues. The CDR3 region is CASTEGNSPLHF. DNA of the CDR3: TGTGCCAGCACCGAAGGGAATTCACCCCTCCACTTT.

The table lists this clonotype with a count of one. The J gene is TRBJ1-1, the V gene TRBV6-1; possibly TRBD1 for D (5 bases). The CDR3 loop spans 12 amino acids. Trimming removed 11 bases at V and 2 bases at J, with 12 bases between. The germline V gene encodes CDR1 MNHNS and CDR2 SASEGT. CDR3 sequence: CACHRKNTEAFF. The CDR3 DNA follows: TGTGCCTGCCACAGGAAAAACACTGAAGCTTTCTTT.

The V gene is TRBV19, the J gene TRBJ2-7; TRBD2 agrees at 8 bases. The CDR3 totals 14 residues. V lost 4 bases and J lost 3; bases outside the gene matches: 5. Germline V CDR1 and CDR2: LNHDA, SQIVND (reference sequence). Here the CDR3 DNA reads TGTGCCAGTAGTACTTCCGGGGGGGGCTACGAGCAGTACTTC. Its protein is CASSTSGGGYEQYF.